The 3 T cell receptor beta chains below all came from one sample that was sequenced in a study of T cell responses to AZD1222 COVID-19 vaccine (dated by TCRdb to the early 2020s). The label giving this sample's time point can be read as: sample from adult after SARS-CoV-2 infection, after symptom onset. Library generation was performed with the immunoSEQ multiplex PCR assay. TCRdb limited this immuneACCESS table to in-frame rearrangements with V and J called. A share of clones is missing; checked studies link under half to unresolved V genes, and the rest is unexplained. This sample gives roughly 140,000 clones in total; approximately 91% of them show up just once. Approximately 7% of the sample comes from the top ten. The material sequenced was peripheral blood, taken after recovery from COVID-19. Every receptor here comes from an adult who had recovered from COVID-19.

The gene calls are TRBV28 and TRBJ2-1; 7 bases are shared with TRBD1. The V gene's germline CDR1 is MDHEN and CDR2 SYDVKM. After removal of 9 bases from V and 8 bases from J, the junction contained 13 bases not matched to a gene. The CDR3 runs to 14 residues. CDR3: CASIWTGKIHEQFF. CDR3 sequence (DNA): TGTGCCAGTATCTGGACAGGCAAAATCCATGAGCAGTTCTTC.

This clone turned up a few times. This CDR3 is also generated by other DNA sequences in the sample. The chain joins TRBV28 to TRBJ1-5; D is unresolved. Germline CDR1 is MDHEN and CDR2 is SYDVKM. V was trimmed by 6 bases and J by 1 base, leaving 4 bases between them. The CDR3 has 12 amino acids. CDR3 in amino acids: CASRSSNQPQHF. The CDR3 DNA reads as TGTGCCAGCAGATCCAGCAATCAGCCCCAGCATTTT.

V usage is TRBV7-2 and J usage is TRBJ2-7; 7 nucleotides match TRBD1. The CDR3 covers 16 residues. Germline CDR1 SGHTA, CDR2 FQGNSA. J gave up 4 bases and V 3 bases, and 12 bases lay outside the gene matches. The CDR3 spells CASSFRTGPGDYEQYF. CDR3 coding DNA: TGTGCCAGCAGCTTCCGGACAGGTCCAGGGGATTACGAGCAGTACTTC. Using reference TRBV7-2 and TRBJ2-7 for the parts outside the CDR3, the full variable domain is GAGVSQSPSNKVTEKGKDVELRCDPISGHTALYWYRQSLGQGLEFLIYFQGNSAPDKSGLPSDRFSAERTGGSVSTLTIQRTQQEDSAVYLCASSFRTGPGDYEQYFGPGTRLTVT.